This T cell receptor beta chain came from a study of shared clonotypes between healthy human individuals. Evenly divided among several immunoSEQ plates was the genomic DNA of each subset. Some clones are missing from TCRdb's copy, which holds only in-frame ones; the method was immunoSEQ multiplex PCR. Among more than 2 million clones, 85% to 95% were seen once, and the ten largest hold roughly 1%. Germline V gives CDR1 SGHAT, CDR2 FQNNGV. V lost 3 bases and J lost 3; bases outside the gene matches: 6. This CDR3 contains 16 residues. Only one count was recorded for this clone. Other DNA sequences in the same sample also yield this CDR3. Only CD45RO-negative cells positively selected for CCR7 counted as naive CD8 cells, so terminally differentiated effector memory CD45RA+ cells were excluded.

The sequenced material came from naive CD8+ T cells sorted from blood. This clonotype was sampled from a man between 18 and 35 years old in good health. This rearrangement joins TRBV11-2 to TRBJ2-3; 10 bases fit TRBD1. The CDR3 protein is CASSLLPGQGTDTQYF. Written as DNA, the CDR3 is TGTGCCAGCAGCTTGCTTCCGGGACAGGGGACAGATACGCAGTATTTT. The full variable domain, its missing parts supplied by reference TRBV11-2 and TRBJ2-3, is EAGVAQSPRYKIIEKRQSVAFWCNPISGHATLYWYQQILGQGPKLLIQFQNNGVVDDSQLPKDRFSAERLKGVDSTLKIQPAKLEDSAVYLCASSLLPGQGTDTQYFGPGTRLTVL.